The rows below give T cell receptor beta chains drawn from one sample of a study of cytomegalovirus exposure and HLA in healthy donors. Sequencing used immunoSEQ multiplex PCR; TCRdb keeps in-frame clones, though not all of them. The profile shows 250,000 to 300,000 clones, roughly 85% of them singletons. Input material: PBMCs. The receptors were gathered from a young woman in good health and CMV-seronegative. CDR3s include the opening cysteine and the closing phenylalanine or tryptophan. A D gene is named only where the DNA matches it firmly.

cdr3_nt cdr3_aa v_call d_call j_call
TGCGCCAGCAGCCAAGGACAGGCGGGGGAAACTGAAGCTTTCTTT CASSQGQAGETEAFF TRBV4-1 . TRBJ1-1
TGTGCCACCAGCCAGGAAACGGGAGCATACAATGAGCAGTTCTTC CATSQETGAYNEQFF TRBV15 . TRBJ2-1
TGCGCCAGCAGCCCACAACAAAGCGGGGGCACGAACACCGGGGAGCTGTTTTTT CASSPQQSGGTNTGELFF TRBV4-1 TRBD2 TRBJ2-2
TGTGCCAGCAGCTTGACAGGGACGGGCAATCAGCCCCAGCATTTT CASSLTGTGNQPQHF TRBV7-2 TRBD1 TRBJ1-5
TGCGCCAGCAGCTTCGCGGGAAGTGGTGATACGCAGTATTTT CASSFAGSGDTQYF TRBV5-1 . TRBJ2-3
TGTGCCAGCAGCCCCACAGGTTACGGCTACACCTTC CASSPTGYGYTF TRBV11-2 . TRBJ1-2
TGTGCCAGCTCGCAGCGGGGGGGTAGGTGGGAGACCCAGTACTTC CASSQRGGRWETQYF TRBV5-4 TRBD2 TRBJ2-5
TGTGCCTGGACGAAGAGGGGGGAGCTGTTTTTT CAWTKRGELFF TRBV30 . TRBJ2-2
TGTGCCAGCAGCAGAGGGACAGGGGATGGCTACACCTTC CASSRGTGDGYTF TRBV5-6 TRBD1 TRBJ1-2
TGCAGCGTTGCTTCAGCGGGGTCTAGCACAGATACGCAGTATTTT CSVASAGSSTDTQYF TRBV29-1 TRBD2 TRBJ2-3